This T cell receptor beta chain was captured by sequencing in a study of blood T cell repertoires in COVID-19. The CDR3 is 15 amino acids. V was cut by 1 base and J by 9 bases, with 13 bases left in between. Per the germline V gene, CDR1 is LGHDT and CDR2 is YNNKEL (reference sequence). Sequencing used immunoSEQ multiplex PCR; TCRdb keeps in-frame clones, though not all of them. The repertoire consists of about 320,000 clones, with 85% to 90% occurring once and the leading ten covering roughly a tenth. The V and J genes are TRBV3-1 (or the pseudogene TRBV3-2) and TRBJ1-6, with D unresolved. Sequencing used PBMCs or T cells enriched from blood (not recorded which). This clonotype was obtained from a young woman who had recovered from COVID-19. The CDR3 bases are TGTGCCAGCAGCCAAGGTGAGGGCCTGGGTTCACCCCTCCACTTT. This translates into CASSQGEGLGSPLHF.